The rows below give T cell receptor beta chains drawn from one sample of a study of patients and donors after allogeneic stem cell transplantation. TCRdb passed the RT-PCR reads through MiXCR, listing each CDR3 protein once. Of fewer than 200,000 distinct CDR3 sequences in the sample, 25% to 35% were seen once. The sequencing sample was made of blood, either unsorted or a sorted T cell fraction (not recorded which). Every receptor here comes from a human donor who was either an allogeneic HSCT recipient or a stem cell or donor lymphocyte infusion donor (not recorded which). It is not recorded whose cells these are; they may come from a transplant donor. Each CDR3 is given with its conserved first and last residue. A D gene is named only where the DNA matches it firmly. Clone size, where shown, is once, few, many, or a class for clones that have expanded.

CDR3 DNA: TGCGCCAGCAGCCAAGACCACAGGGGGAATTCACCCCTCCACTTT; CDR3 protein: CASSQDHRGNSPLHF; CDR3 length: 15; D gene: TRBD1; J gene: TRBJ1-6; V gene: TRBV4-3; clone size: few
CDR3 DNA: TGTGCCAGCAGTTACCAAACACCGACAGGGGGGTATCAGCCCCAGCATTTT; CDR3 protein: CASSYQTPTGGYQPQHF; CDR3 length: 17; D gene: TRBD1; J gene: TRBJ1-5; V gene: TRBV6-2/TRBV6-3; clone size: .
CDR3 DNA: TGTGCCAGCAGCTTAGAGCGGAGCCGGGAGACCCAGTACTTC; CDR3 protein: CASSLERSRETQYF; CDR3 length: 14; D gene: .; J gene: TRBJ2-5; V gene: TRBV11-2; clone size: few
CDR3 DNA: TGCAGCGTTGAGGGGACAGCTTACGGGGAGCTGTTTTTT; CDR3 protein: CSVEGTAYGELFF; CDR3 length: 13; D gene: TRBD1; J gene: TRBJ2-2; V gene: TRBV29-1; clone size: .
CDR3 DNA: TGTGCCAGCAGTTTATCGATAAGGATGGGGAGATCCTACGAGCAGTACTTC; CDR3 protein: CASSLSIRMGRSYEQYF; CDR3 length: 17; D gene: .; J gene: TRBJ2-7; V gene: TRBV27; clone size: .
CDR3 DNA: TGTGCCAGCAGTTCCGACAACTACAATGAGCAGTTCTTC; CDR3 protein: CASSSDNYNEQFF; CDR3 length: 13; D gene: .; J gene: TRBJ2-1; V gene: TRBV27; clone size: few
CDR3 DNA: TGCAGTGCTAGAGATTCCGGATTCATCTCATGGGCTTTCTTT; CDR3 protein: CSARDSGFISWAFF; CDR3 length: 14; D gene: .; J gene: TRBJ1-1; V gene: TRBV20-1; clone size: .
CDR3 DNA: TGTGCCAGCTCACCCGAGACAGCCCTTATCAAGCAGTACTTC; CDR3 protein: CASSPETALIKQYF; CDR3 length: 14; D gene: .; J gene: TRBJ2-7; V gene: TRBV18; clone size: .
CDR3 DNA: TGCGCCAGCAGCCAGATACAGGGAACCTATAATTCACCCCTCCACTTT; CDR3 protein: CASSQIQGTYNSPLHF; CDR3 length: 16; D gene: .; J gene: TRBJ1-6; V gene: TRBV4-3; clone size: .
CDR3 DNA: TGCGCCAGCAGCTTGATGGGCCTAGCGGGAGGGCAAGGTGAGCAGTTCTTC; CDR3 protein: CASSLMGLAGGQGEQFF; CDR3 length: 17; D gene: TRBD2; J gene: TRBJ2-1; V gene: TRBV5-1; clone size: few